The 18 T cell receptor beta chains in this list originate from one sample, sequenced in a study of T cells in Graves' hyperthyroidism and ophthalmopathy. Researchers took RNA transcripts and amplified the TCR beta CDR3 regions from them. First-round RT-PCR targeting the TCR CDR3 was performed with the HTBI primer set. TCRdb itself ran the multiplex PCR reads through MiXCR, one entry per CDR3 protein. The table has about 640,000 distinct CDR3 sequences, about 20% seen once. Sequenced input: blood. These receptors all come from a man aged 25-45 years with Graves' ophthalmopathy.

This clonotype was recorded a few times. The genes are TRBV6-1 and TRBJ2-1; TRBD1 is a possible D gene (6 bases). The CDR3 loop spans 14 amino acids. V lost 7 bases, J lost 2 bases, and 12 bases lay in between. CDR1 is MNHNS and CDR2 is SASEGT in the germline V gene. DNA of the CDR3: TGTGCCAGCAAAATCCGGGACACCTACAATGAGCAGTTCTTC. It encodes CASKIRDTYNEQFF.

This clonotype was recorded at least ten times. The chain couples TRBV6-5 to TRBJ1-2; D uncertain. The CDR3 is 15 residues long. The V end was cut by 0 bases, the J end by 7 bases, with 15 bases between. Germline-derived CDR1 and CDR2 are MNHEY and SVGAGI. DNA for the CDR3: TGTGCCAGCAGTTACTCGAGGCAGAAGGATCGTGGCTACACCTTC. It specifies CASSYSRQKDRGYTF.

This clonotype came up a few times. The chain recombines TRBV6-1 with TRBJ2-7; no reliable D call. The CDR3 totals 14 residues. Trimming cost V 6 bases and J 1 base, with 13 bases left between them. From germline, CDR1 is MNHNS and CDR2 SASEGT. The CDR3 region has the DNA TGTGCCAGCAGCCGAGCCCGATTATCCTACGAGCAGTACTTC. Translating gives CASSRARLSYEQYF.

This clonotype was seen repeatedly, ten times or more. The rearrangement links TRBV20-1 to TRBJ2-5; 7 nucleotides line up with TRBD2. From germline, CDR1 is DFQATT and CDR2 SNEGSKA (reference sequence). V lost 1 base and J lost 0; bases outside the gene matches: 2. The CDR3 is made up of 14 amino acids. The CDR3 reads CSARAGTNQETQYF. The CDR3 coding sequence is TGCAGTGCTAGAGCCGGGACTAACCAAGAGACCCAGTACTTC.

This clonotype was picked up a small number of times. The rearrangement uses TRBV6-1 and TRBJ2-4; the match to TRBD2 covers 15 bases. V was pared by 0 bases and J by 7 bases, with 1 base of the junction left unmatched. CDR3 length: 16 residues. In germline, CDR1 is MNHNS, CDR2 SASEGT. CDR3: CASSEAGTSGRNIQYF. The CDR3 DNA reads as TGTGCCAGCAGTGAAGCAGGGACTAGCGGGAGGAACATTCAGTACTTC.

In its sample, this clonotype was seen many times. The V call is TRBV29-1, the J call TRBJ2-5, with TRBD2 identical over 8 bases. The CDR3 runs 15 residues. Germline V gene lookup returns CDR1 SQVTM and CDR2 ANQGSEA. V lost 3 bases, J lost 2 bases, and 8 bases stayed unmatched. The DNA of the CDR3 is TGCAGCGTTGAGGAGATAGCGGGATCACAAGAGACCCAGTACTTC. It specifies CSVEEIAGSQETQYF.

The table lists this clonotype with a few counts. The chain's CDR3 is CSARVIRDQETQYF. The CDR3 nucleotides are TGCAGTGCTAGAGTGATCAGGGACCAAGAGACCCAGTACTTC. The chain recombines TRBV20-1 with TRBJ2-5; D perhaps matches TRBD1 (5 bases). The CDR3 has 14 residues. Germline V gives CDR1 DFQATT, CDR2 SNEGSKA (reference sequence). V was cut by 1 base and J by 0 bases, with 9 bases left in between.

This clonotype was counted a few times. V is TRBV20-1 and J is TRBJ2-1; 7 nucleotides align to TRBD2. The trim removed 2 bases at V and 4 bases at J, leaving 8 bases unmatched. In germline, CDR1 is DFQATT, CDR2 SNEGSKA (reference sequence). The length of the CDR3 is 15 residues. CDR3 nucleotides: TGCAGTGCTAGATCCCTAGCGGCCACTTACAATGAGCAGTTCTTC. This codes for CSARSLAATYNEQFF.

The chain joins TRBV24-1 to TRBJ1-5, with D possibly being TRBD1 (6 bases). CDR1 KGHDR and CDR2 SFDVKD come from the germline V gene. The CDR3 loop spans 17 amino acids. Trimming shortened V by 6 bases and J by 6 bases, and 23 bases separated the two germline ends. DNA of the CDR3: TGTGCCACCAGTAACGCTGCCACAGGGACTGTTTGTCAGCCCCAGCATTTT. It yields the protein CATSNAATGTVCQPQHF.

The CDR3 reads CGSKIGLVGETQYF. The CDR3 DNA follows: TGTGGCAGTAAAATCGGGTTGGTCGGAGAGACCCAGTACTTC. The chain joins TRBV6-2 or TRBV6-3 to TRBJ2-5; D gene uncertain. Looked up from germline, CDR1 is MNHEY and CDR2 is SVGEGT. There are 14 residues in the CDR3.

This clonotype was counted a few times. The chain uses TRBV6-1 and TRBJ1-1; D is perhaps TRBD1 (6 bases). V gave up 6 bases and J gave up 5 bases, with 19 bases separating them. The CDR3 spans 15 residues. Germline values: CDR1 MNHNS, CDR2 SASEGT. The CDR3 is CASRIYGGEKTEAFF. The CDR3 coding sequence is TGTGCCAGCAGGATATATGGGGGCGAGAAGACTGAAGCTTTCTTT.

This clonotype was found once. The chain joins TRBV5-5 to TRBJ2-1; no firm D call. In germline, CDR1 is SGHKS, CDR2 YYEKEE (reference sequence). The CDR3 extends over 12 amino acids. With 4 bases removed from V and 5 bases from J, the gap between germline ends came to 7 bases. CDR3 DNA sequence: TGTGCCAGCAGCCGAATAGACAATGAGCAGTTCTTC. Its protein product is CASSRIDNEQFF.

CDR3 amino acids: CASNGDRGSGANVLTF. The CDR3 DNA follows: TGTGCCAGCAACGGGGACAGAGGCTCTGGGGCCAACGTCCTGACTTTC. The rearrangement links TRBV28 to TRBJ2-6, with 7 positions matching TRBD1. CDR1 is MDHEN and CDR2 is SYDVKM in the germline V gene. The length of the CDR3 is 16 residues. V shed 7 bases, J shed 0 bases, and the junction held 6 bases outside the gene matches.

At least ten counts were recorded for this clonotype. J is TRBJ2-7 and V is TRBV20-1; possibly TRBD2 for D (5 bases). The CDR3 sequence is 16 residues long. Germline CDR1 DFQATT, CDR2 SNEGSKA (reference sequence). The germline V and J ends were trimmed by 3 bases and 0 bases, with 18 bases remaining between them. In DNA form, the CDR3 reads TGCAGTGCTAGTTCGATAATTGGGAGTGGCTCCTACGAGCAGTACTTC. Translation gives CSASSIIGSGSYEQYF.

The chain links TRBV27 to TRBJ2-7; TRBD2 matches 9 bases. The CDR3 totals 13 residues. Germline V lookup: CDR1 MNHEY, CDR2 SMNVEV (reference sequence). The V gene end was trimmed by 6 bases and the J gene end by 5 bases; junction bases not matched to a gene: 5. CDR3 loop: CASRPAGGDEQYF. CDR3 nucleotides: TGTGCCAGCAGGCCAGCGGGGGGCGACGAGCAGTACTTC.

This clonotype showed up many times. V is TRBV20-1 and J is TRBJ2-3, with 9 bases matching TRBD1. Losses at the gene ends were 5 bases for V and 4 bases for J; bases not matched to a gene: 7. Looked up from germline, CDR1 is DFQATT and CDR2 is SNEGSKA (reference sequence). CDR3 length: 14 amino acids. The CDR3 DNA is TGCAGTGCTTCCACCGGGACAGGGTCAGATACGCAGTATTTT. It specifies CSASTGTGSDTQYF.

This clonotype turned up a few times. The V gene is TRBV6-1, the J gene TRBJ2-5; 7 nucleotides line up with TRBD2. From germline, CDR1 is MNHNS and CDR2 SASEGT. The CDR3 totals 17 residues. V shed 0 bases, J shed 1 base, and the junction held 8 bases outside the gene matches. CDR3 region: CASSEALRGSGQETQYF. Written as DNA, the CDR3 is TGTGCCAGCAGTGAAGCGCTTCGCGGGAGTGGCCAAGAGACCCAGTACTTC.

This clonotype was counted only a few times. V and J are TRBV3-1 and TRBJ2-7, with D hard to call. The V end was cut by 0 bases, the J end by 4 bases, with 10 bases between. Germline values: CDR1 LGHDT, CDR2 YNNKEL (reference sequence). This CDR3 comprises 14 residues. The CDR3 DNA sequence: TGTGCCAGCAGCCAAGACGTCCTCAGTTACGAGCAGTACTTC. Its translation is CASSQDVLSYEQYF.